The following is a TCR beta chain sequence with its context. The antigen is undetermined. This sample stems from a study of T cells after yellow fever vaccination. TCRdb re-analysed the 5' RACE reads in MiXCR, keeping a single row per CDR3 protein. The table records 350,000 to 550,000 distinct CDR3 sequences, over 15% of them present only once. Findings and limits, study-wide: Bulk-population clonotypes that are abundant could appear as contaminants in FACS-sorted repertoires.

Germline V gene data show CDR1 as MGHRA and CDR2 as YSYEKL. V lost 1 base to trimming and J lost 5 bases; unmatched junction nucleotides: 11. CDR3 length equals 16 residues. The sequence was obtained from a man younger than 35 who received the YFV17D yellow fever vaccine. Sequencing was performed on PBMCs, taken before the yellow fever booster vaccination. V is TRBV4-1 and J is TRBJ2-7, with 7 nucleotides matching TRBD1. In nucleotides, the CDR3 is TGCGCCAGCAGCCAAGGGTCCTCGACAGGGCTGGACGAGCAGTACTTC. It specifies CASSQGSSTGLDEQYF.